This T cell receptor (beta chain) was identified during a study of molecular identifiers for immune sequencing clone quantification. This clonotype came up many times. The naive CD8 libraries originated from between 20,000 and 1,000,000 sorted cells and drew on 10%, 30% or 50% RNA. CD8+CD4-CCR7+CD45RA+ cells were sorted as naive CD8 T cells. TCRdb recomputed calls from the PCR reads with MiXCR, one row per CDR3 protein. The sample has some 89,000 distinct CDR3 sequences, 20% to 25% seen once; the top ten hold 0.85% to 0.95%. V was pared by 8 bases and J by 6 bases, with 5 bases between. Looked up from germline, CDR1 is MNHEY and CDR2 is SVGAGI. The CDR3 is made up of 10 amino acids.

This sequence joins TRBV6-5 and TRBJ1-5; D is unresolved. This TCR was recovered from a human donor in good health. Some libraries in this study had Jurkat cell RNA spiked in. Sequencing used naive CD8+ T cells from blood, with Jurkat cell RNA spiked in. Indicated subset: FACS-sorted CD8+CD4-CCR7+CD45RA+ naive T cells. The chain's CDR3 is CASGSQPQHF. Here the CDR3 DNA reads TGTGCCAGCGGTAGTCAGCCCCAGCATTTT.